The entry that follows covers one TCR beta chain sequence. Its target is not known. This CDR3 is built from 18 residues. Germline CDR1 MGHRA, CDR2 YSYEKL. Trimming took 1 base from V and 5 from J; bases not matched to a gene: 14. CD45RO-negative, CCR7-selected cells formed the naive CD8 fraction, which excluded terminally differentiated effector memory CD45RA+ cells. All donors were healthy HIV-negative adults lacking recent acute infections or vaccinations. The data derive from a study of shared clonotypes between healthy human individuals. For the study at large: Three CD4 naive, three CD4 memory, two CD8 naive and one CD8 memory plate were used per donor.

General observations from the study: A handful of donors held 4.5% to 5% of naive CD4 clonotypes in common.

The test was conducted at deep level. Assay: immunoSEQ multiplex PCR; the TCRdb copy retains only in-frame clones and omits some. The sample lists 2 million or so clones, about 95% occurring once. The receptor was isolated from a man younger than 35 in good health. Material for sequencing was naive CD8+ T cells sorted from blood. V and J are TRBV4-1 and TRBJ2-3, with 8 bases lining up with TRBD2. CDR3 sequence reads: CASSQVPGLGGAKDTQYF. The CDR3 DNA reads TGCGCCAGCAGCCAAGTCCCAGGTCTCGGGGGGGCCAAAGATACGCAGTATTTT.